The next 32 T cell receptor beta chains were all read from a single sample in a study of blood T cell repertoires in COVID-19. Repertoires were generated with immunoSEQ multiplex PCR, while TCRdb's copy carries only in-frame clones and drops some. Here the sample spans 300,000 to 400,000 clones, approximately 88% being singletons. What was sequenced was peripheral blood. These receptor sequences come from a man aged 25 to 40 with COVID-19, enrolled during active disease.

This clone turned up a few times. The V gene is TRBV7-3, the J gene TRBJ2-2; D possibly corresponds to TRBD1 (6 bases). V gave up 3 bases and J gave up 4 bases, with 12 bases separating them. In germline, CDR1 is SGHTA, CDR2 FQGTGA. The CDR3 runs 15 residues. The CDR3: CASSFEGRGTGELFF. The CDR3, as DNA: TGTGCCAGCAGCTTCGAGGGCAGGGGCACCGGGGAGCTGTTTTTT.

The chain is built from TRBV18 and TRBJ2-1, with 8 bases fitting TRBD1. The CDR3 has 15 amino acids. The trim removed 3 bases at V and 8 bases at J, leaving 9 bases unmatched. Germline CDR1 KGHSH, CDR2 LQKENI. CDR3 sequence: CASSPAYRGEHEQFF. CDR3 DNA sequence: TGTGCCAGCTCACCGGCGTACAGGGGGGAACATGAGCAGTTCTTC.

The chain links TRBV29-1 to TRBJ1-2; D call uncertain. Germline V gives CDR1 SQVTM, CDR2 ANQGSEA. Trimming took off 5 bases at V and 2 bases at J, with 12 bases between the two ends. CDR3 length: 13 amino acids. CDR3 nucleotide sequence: TGCAGCGTTCTGGCGGGTGCGAACTATGGCTACACCTTC. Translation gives CSVLAGANYGYTF.

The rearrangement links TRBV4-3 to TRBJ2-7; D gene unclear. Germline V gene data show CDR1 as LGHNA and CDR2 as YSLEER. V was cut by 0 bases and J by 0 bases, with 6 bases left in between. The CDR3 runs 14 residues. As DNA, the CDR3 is TGCGCCAGCAGCCAAGAGGAGCCCTCCTACGAGCAGTACTTC. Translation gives CASSQEEPSYEQYF.

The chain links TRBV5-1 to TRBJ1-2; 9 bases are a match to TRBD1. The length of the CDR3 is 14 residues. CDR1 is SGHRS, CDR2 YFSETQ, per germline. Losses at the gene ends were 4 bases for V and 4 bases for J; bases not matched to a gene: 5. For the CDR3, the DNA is TGCGCCAGCAGCACAACAGGGGGCGGCTATGGCTACACCTTC. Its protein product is CASSTTGGGYGYTF.

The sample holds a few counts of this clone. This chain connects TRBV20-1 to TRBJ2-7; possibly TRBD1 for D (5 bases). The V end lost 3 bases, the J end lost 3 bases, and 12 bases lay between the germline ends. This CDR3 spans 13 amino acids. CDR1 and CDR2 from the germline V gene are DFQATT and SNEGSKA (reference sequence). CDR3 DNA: TGCAGTGCTAGTGGAGACAGAGACTACGAGCAGTACTTC. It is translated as CSASGDRDYEQYF.

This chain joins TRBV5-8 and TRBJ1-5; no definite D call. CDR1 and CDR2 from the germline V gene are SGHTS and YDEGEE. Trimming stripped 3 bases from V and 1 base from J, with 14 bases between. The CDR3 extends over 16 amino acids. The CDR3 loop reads CASSSMGGLSNQPQHF. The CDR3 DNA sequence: TGTGCCAGCAGCTCGATGGGAGGATTGAGCAATCAGCCCCAGCATTTT.

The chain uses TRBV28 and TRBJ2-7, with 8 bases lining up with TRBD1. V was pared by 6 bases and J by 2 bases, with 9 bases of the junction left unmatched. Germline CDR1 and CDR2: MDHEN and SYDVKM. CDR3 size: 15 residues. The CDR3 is CASSTTGGDPYEQYF. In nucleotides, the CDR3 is TGTGCCAGCAGCACTACAGGGGGAGACCCCTACGAGCAGTACTTC. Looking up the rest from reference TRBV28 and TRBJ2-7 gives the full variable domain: DVKVTQSSRYLVKRTGEKVFLECVQDMDHENMFWYRQDPGLGLRLIYFSYDVKMKEKGDIPEGYSVSREKKERFSLILESASTNQTSMYLCASSTTGGDPYEQYFGPGTRLTVT.

CDR3 DNA sequence: TGTGCCAGCAGTTACTCGGCAGGGGGCAATCAGCCCCAGCATTTT. The encoded protein is CASSYSAGGNQPQHF. V gene TRBV6-5 combines with J gene TRBJ1-5; possibly TRBD1 for D (6 bases). Germline V gene sequence: CDR1 MNHEY, CDR2 SVGAGI. The CDR3 has 15 amino acids. Trimming left V 0 bases short and J 2 bases short, with 8 bases between.

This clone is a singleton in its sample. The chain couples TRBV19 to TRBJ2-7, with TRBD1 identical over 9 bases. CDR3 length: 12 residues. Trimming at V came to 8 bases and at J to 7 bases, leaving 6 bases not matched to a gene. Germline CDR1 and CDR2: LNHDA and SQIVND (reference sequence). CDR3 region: CASGQGTGEQYF. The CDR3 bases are TGTGCCAGTGGACAGGGGACCGGAGAGCAGTACTTC.

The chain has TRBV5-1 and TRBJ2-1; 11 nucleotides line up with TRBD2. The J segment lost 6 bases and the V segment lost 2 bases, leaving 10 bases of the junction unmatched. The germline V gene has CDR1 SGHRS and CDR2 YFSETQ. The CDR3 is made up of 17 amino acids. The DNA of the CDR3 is TGCGCCAGCAGCTTTCCTTTGGGACTAGCGGTCCCCAATGAGCAGTTCTTC. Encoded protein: CASSFPLGLAVPNEQFF.

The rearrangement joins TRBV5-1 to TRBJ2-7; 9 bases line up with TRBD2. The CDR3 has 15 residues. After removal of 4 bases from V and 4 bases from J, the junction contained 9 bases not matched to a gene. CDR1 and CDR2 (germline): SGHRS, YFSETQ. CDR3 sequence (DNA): TGCGCCAGCAGCGTCTCCGGGACTAGCAGTTACGAGCAGTACTTC. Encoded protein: CASSVSGTSSYEQYF.

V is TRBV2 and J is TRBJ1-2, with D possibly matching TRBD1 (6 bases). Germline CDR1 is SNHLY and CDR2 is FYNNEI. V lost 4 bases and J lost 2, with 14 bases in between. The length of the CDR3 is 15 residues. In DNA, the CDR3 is TGTGCCAGCAGTGTAACAGGGTCGGCGAACTATGGCTACACCTTC. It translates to CASSVTGSANYGYTF.

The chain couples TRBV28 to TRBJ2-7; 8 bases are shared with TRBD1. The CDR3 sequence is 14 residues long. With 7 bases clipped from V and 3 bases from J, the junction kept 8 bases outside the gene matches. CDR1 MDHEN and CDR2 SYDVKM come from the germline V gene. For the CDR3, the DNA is TGTGCCAGCACCTCTAGGGACAGGTTCTACGAGCAGTACTTC. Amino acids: CASTSRDRFYEQYF.

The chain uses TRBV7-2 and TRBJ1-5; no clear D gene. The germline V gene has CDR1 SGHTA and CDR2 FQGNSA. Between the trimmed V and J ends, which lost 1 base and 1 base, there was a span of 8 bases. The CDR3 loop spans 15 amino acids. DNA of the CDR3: TGTGCCAGCAGCTTAGTGGTGACAAGCAATCAGCCCCAGCATTTT. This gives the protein CASSLVVTSNQPQHF.

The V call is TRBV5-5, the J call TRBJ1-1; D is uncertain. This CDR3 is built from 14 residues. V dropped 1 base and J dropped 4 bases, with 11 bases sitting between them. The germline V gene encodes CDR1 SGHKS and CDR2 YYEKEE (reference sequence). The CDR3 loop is CASSLLSGTTEAFF. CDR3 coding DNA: TGTGCCAGCAGCTTGCTAAGCGGAACCACTGAAGCTTTCTTT.

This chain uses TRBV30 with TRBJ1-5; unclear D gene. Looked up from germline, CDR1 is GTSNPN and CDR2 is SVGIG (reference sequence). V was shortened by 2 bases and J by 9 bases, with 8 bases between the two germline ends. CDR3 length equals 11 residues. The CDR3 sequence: CAWSLRGPQHF. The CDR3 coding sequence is TGTGCCTGGAGTCTACGGGGGCCCCAGCATTTT.

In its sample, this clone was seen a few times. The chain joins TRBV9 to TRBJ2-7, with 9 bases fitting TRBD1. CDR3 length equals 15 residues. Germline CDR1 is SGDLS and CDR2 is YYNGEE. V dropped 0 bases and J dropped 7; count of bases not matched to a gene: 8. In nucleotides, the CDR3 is TGTGCCAGCAGCGTAGAGGGGACAGGGTCTAGGGAGCAGTACTTC. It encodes CASSVEGTGSREQYF.

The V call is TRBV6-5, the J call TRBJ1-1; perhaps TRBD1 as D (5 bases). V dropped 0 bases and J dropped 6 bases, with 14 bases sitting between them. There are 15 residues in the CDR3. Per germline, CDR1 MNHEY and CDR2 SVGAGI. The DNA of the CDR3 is TGTGCCAGCAGTTACTCGATCGTAGGGGCCGCTGAAGCTTTCTTT. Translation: CASSYSIVGAAEAFF.

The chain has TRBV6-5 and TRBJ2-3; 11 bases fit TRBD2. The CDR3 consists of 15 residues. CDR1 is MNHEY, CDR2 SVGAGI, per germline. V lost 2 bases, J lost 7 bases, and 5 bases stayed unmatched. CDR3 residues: CASSYMGLAAYTQYF. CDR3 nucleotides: TGTGCCAGCAGTTACATGGGACTAGCGGCCTATACGCAGTATTTT.

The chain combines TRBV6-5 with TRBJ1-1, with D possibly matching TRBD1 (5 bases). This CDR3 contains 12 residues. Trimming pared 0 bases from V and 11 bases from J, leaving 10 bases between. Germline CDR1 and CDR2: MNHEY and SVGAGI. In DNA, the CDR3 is TGTGCCAGCAGTTACTCTCAGGGAAGGGCTTTCTTT. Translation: CASSYSQGRAFF.

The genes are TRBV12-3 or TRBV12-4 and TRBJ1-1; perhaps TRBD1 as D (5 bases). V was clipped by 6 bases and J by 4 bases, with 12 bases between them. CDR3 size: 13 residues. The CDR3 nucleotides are TGTGCCAGCAGCCTCAGGGCCCTCACTGAAGCTTTCTTT. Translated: CASSLRALTEAFF.

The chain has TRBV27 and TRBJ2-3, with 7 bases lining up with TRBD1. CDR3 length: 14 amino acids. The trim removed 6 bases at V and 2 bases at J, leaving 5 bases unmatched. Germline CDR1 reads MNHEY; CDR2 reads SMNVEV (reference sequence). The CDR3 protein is CASSRQGFTDTQYF. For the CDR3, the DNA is TGTGCCAGCAGCCGACAGGGTTTCACAGATACGCAGTATTTT.

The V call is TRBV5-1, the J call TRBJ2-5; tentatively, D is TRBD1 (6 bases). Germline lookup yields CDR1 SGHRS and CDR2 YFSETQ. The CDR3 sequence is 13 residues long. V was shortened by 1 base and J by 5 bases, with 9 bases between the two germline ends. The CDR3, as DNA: TGCGCCAGCAGCTTGACAGGGTCGGAGACCCAGTACTTC. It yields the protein CASSLTGSETQYF. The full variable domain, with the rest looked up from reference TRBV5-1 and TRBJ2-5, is KAGVTQTPRYLIKTRGQQVTLSCSPISGHRSVSWYQQTPGQGLQFLFEYFSETQRNKGNFPGRFSGRQFSNSRSEMNVSTLELGDSALYLCASSLTGSETQYFGPGTRLLVL.

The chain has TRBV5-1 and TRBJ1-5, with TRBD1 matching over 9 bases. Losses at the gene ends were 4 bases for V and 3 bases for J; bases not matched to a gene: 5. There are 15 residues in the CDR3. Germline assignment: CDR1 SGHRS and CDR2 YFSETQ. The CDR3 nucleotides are TGCGCCAGCAGCGCGGGACAGGGCGCCAATCAGCCCCAGCATTTT. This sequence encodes CASSAGQGANQPQHF.

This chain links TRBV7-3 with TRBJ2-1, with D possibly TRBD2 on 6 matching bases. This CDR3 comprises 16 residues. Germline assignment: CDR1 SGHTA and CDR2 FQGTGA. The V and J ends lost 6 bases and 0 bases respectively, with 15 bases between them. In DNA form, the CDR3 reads TGTGCCAGCAGACCTTCTAGCGCCTACTCCTACAATGAGCAGTTCTTC. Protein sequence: CASRPSSAYSYNEQFF.

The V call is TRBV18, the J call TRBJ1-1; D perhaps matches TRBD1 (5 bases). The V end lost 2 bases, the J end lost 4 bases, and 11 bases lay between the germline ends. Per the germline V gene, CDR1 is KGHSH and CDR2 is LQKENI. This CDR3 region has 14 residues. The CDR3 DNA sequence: TGTGCCAGCTCACCATTTCCAGGGCCCACTGAAGCTTTCTTT. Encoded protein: CASSPFPGPTEAFF.

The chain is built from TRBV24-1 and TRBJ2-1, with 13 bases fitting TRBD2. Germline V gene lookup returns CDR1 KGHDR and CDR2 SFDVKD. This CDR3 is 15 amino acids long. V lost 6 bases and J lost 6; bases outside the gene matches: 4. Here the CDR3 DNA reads TGTGCCACCAGTCTAAGACTAGCGGGAGGCAATGAGCAGTTCTTC. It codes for CATSLRLAGGNEQFF.

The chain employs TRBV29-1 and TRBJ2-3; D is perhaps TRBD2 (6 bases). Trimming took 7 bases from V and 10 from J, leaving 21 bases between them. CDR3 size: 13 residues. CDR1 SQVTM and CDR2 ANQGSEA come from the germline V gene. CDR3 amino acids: CSGAEGSGWAQYF. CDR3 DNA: TGCAGCGGAGCGGAGGGCAGCGGGTGGGCGCAGTATTTT.

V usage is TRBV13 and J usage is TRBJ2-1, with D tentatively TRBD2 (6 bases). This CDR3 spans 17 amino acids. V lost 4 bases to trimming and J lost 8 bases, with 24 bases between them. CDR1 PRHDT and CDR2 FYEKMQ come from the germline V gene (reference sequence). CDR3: CASSSPKGLLANDEQFF. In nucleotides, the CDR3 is TGTGCCAGCAGCTCGCCAAAGGGTCTACTAGCAAACGATGAGCAGTTCTTC.

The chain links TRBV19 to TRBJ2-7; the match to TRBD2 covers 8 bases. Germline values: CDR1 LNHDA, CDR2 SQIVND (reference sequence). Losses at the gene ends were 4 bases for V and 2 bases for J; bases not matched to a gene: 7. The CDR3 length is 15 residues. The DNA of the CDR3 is TGTGCCAGTAGTACTAGCGGGTCTCTCACCTACGAGCAGTACTTC. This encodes CASSTSGSLTYEQYF. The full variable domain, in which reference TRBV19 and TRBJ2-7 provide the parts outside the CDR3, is DGGITQSPKYLFRKEGQNVTLSCEQNLNHDAMYWYRQDPGQGLRLIYYSQIVNDFQKGDIAEGYSVSREKKESFPLTVTSAQKNPTAFYLCASSTSGSLTYEQYFGPGTRLTVT.

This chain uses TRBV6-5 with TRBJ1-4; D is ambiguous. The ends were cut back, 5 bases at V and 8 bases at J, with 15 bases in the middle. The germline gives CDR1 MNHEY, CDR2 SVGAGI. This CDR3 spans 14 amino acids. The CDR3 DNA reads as TGTGCCAGCAGTAAGAAAAAAGGGAGCGAAAAACTGTTTTTT. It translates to CASSKKKGSEKLFF.